This TCR beta chain was recovered during a study of beta chain features in type 1 diabetes. On the study more broadly: Healthy donors resembled patients in age, gender and cell yields.

Sequencing targeted expressed TCRB transcripts, as all isolated RNA had been reverse transcribed. Method: immunoSEQ multiplex PCR; TCRdb's copy keeps in-frame clones and lacks some. The table has approximately 730,000 clones, 13% seen once. Study conclusions and caveats: A greater similarity of naive, central memory and Treg TCRB repertoires was seen among patients than among healthy donors. Shortening of TCRB CDR3s, moderate but significant, appeared in all four CD4+ subsets of Type 1 diabetes patients.

There are a few counts of this clone. Its antigen is as yet unknown. Naive, central memory, regulatory and stem cell-like memory cells within the CD4+ compartment were sorted using CD45RO/CCR7/CD25/CD127/CD95/CD27. Purity above 98% was achieved in all sorted populations. The CDR3 contains 14 residues. Losses at the gene ends were 5 bases for V and 4 bases for J; bases not matched to a gene: 5. Germline CDR1 SGHNT, CDR2 YENEEA. The sequencing input was naive CD4+ T cells from blood. The J gene is TRBJ2-3, the V gene TRBV11-3; the match to TRBD1 covers 8 bases. The clonotype was recovered from a man in his late teens or twenties with type 1 diabetes. The CDR3 DNA follows: TGTGCCAGCAGCATCAGGGGGCTGGCAGATACGCAGTATTTT. The encoded protein is CASSIRGLADTQYF.